This T cell receptor beta chain was documented in a study of T cell repertoires in cytomegalovirus infection (dated by TCRdb to between 2018 and 2020). A note on the overall study: The HLA type of each donor mattered for the analysis, because public TCR beta signatures pointed to carriage of CMV infection along with the matching HLA type.

Sequencing was carried out with an Illumina HiSeq 1500. TCRdb passed the public sequencing reads through fastp at Q25 and MiXCR, retaining productive beta sequences. For every CDR3 protein sequence, its rows merge into one entry that carries the most common genes and DNA. The sample data list about 360,000 distinct CDR3 sequences, and around 18% of these were observed just once. Approximately 8% of the sample lies in the top ten. In the germline V gene, CDR1 corresponds to SGHTA and CDR2 to FQGNSA. The junction carries 12 bases between V and J, which are trimmed by 2 bases and 5 bases respectively. The CDR3, cysteine through phenylalanine, is 14 amino acids long. The kept DNA is CDR3 alone, 42 bases in frame from the first base. Many counts were recorded for this clonotype. Its antigen is still unknown. No base-level quality is on record; no much larger clone is a single base apart. The paper as a whole reports these results and caveats: Cumulative frequency of public TCR beta family members discriminated carriers of CMV infection plus the relevant HLA type in this cohort and an independent roughly 340-donor cohort. In the ex vivo response, HLA-C-restricted CMV-specific TCR beta clonotypes were dominant, and in two of eight donors the single most frequent clonotype came from this HLA-C-restricted group.

Sequencing input: PBMCs. This TCR was sampled from a human donor in good health (CMV status not recorded). Some clones in this sample may be carry-over from other donors' samples. The rearranged chain carries TRBV7-2 and TRBJ2-5, with a tentative D gene TRBD1 over 5 matching bases. Read as DNA, the sequence is TGTGCCAGCAGCTTATACAGGATGGGGGAGACCCAGTACTTC. Its protein product is CASSLYRMGETQYF. Reference TRBV7-2 and TRBJ2-5 proteins supply the regions before and after the CDR3; the full variable domain is: GAGVSQSPSNKVTEKGKDVELRCDPISGHTALYWYRQSLGQGLEFLIYFQGNSAPDKSGLPSDRFSAERTGGSVSTLTIQRTQQEDSAVYLCASSLYRMGETQYFGPGTRLLVL.